This T cell receptor (beta chain) was sequenced for a study of blood T cells in healthy people across ages. A second PCR, run for about 6 to 12 cycles, used a sample-barcoded 5' primer plus a J-beta primer mix. Every sample gave at least 2.5 million paired-end reads containing CDR3. TCRdb independently ran MiXCR on the 5' RACE reads; one entry per CDR3 protein. The profile shows about 800,000 distinct CDR3 sequences, approximately 25% of them singletons. Samples each had at least 5 micrograms of total RNA extracted. This clonotype has a handful of counts. The CDR3 contains 15 residues. Germline V gene data show CDR1 as KGHDR and CDR2 as SFDVKD. V was pared by 4 bases and J by 4 bases, with 1 base of the junction left unmatched. These sequences were also reported in another study, on T cells of mothers and their children. Per that paper: Researchers put all of the extracted RNA into cDNA synthesis, using roughly 1.5 ug per 15 ul.

Sequenced sample: blood. This clonotype was obtained from a boy between 10 and 17 years old in good health. V gene TRBV24-1 combines with J gene TRBJ2-7, with TRBD2 matching over 15 bases. The CDR3 region has the DNA TGTGCCACCAGTGAGGGGACTAGCGGGAGGTACGAGCAGTACTTC. It codes for CATSEGTSGRYEQYF.